This TCR beta chain was found in a study of T cell responses to AZD1222 COVID-19 vaccine. Study-level points and caveats: Clonal diversity may have been underestimated in mostly white British donors.

This clone was picked up one time. Its cognate antigen is unknown. Profiled with immunoSEQ multiplex PCR; TCRdb holds only in-frame clones, not every one. The profile shows about 120,000 clones, over 75% of them singletons. Germline V gene sequence: CDR1 SGHKS, CDR2 YYEKEE (reference sequence). V shed 3 bases, J shed 4 bases, and the junction held 7 bases outside the gene matches. The CDR3 length is 15 residues. V and J are TRBV5-5 and TRBJ1-1, with TRBD1 matching over 9 bases. The receptor comes from an adult in good health. Specimen: peripheral blood, collected on day 0 of AZD1222 vaccination. The CDR3 nucleotides read TGTGCCAGCAGCTCCCTTTTACAGGGGGCCACTGAAGCTTTCTTT. As protein: CASSSLLQGATEAFF. The full variable domain, rest sourced from reference TRBV5-5 and TRBJ1-1, is DAGVTQSPTHLIKTRGQQVTLRCSPISGHKSVSWYQQVLGQGPQFIFQYYEKEERGRGNFPDRFSARQFPNYSSELNVNALLLGDSALYLCASSSLLQGATEAFFGQGTRLTVV.